Described below is a single TCR beta chain sequence and its context. The antigen is undetermined. This sample stems from a study of shared clonotypes between healthy human individuals. Findings and caveats of the study: Roughly 5.3% of naive CD4 clonotypes were common to four donors.

Trimming shortened V by 6 bases and J by 5 bases, and 16 bases separated the two germline ends. Germline values: CDR1 MNHEY, CDR2 SMNVEV (reference sequence). This CDR3 is 14 amino acids long. Clones were read by immunoSEQ multiplex PCR, and TCRdb kept only the in-frame ones, dropping some. The table records 650,000 to 750,000 clones, about three quarters of them present only once. V usage is TRBV27 and J usage is TRBJ1-2; D is uncertain. The sequenced material came from memory CD4+ T cells sorted from blood. Subset specified: CD45RA-negative fraction. The source is a woman younger than 45 in good health. The CDR3 loop reads CASRPRGLQYGYTF. DNA of the CDR3: TGTGCCAGCAGACCCCGCGGGCTACAGTATGGCTACACCTTC.